These 25 T cell receptor beta chains were all obtained from the same sample, sequenced in a study of blood T cells in healthy people across ages. Together with a sample-barcoded 5' primer, a J-beta primer mix was included in a second PCR lasting about 7 to 11 cycles. Using its own MiXCR run on the 5' RACE reads, TCRdb lists one record per CDR3 protein. In the table there are over 1,500,000 distinct CDR3 sequences, around half of which are singletons. The sequencing sample was made of blood. The receptors were gathered from a woman between 40 and 50 years old in good health.

V is TRBV20-1 and J is TRBJ2-3, with D possibly matching TRBD1 (5 bases). There are 14 residues in the CDR3. Germline assignment: CDR1 DFQATT and CDR2 SNEGSKA (reference sequence). Trimming removed 6 bases at V and 5 bases at J, with 18 bases between. Written as DNA, the CDR3 is TGCAGTGCGGTCGGTGGGGCGGCCGGAGATACGCAGTATTTT. Protein product: CSAVGGAAGDTQYF.

The chain links TRBV9 to TRBJ1-2; 7 bases fit TRBD1. J lost 7 bases, V lost 4 bases, and 16 bases had no gene match. Looked up from germline, CDR1 is SGDLS and CDR2 is YYNGEE. The CDR3 spans 16 residues. The CDR3 DNA sequence: TGTGCCAGCAGCTTAGACCAGGGGGGTTATGCGAGTGGCTACACCTTC. This gives the protein CASSLDQGGYASGYTF.

This chain connects TRBV20-1 to TRBJ2-1, with D possibly being TRBD1 (5 bases). Germline CDR1 reads DFQATT; CDR2 reads SNEGSKA (reference sequence). This CDR3 contains 10 residues. With 3 bases removed from V and 9 bases from J, the gap between germline ends came to 6 bases. The CDR3, as DNA: TGCAGTGCTAGTGGGGCTGAGCAGTTCTTC. The encoded protein is CSASGAEQFF.

This clonotype has just a few counts. V usage is TRBV5-1 and J usage is TRBJ1-5, with a weak D call TRBD1 (5 bases). The CDR3 loop spans 14 amino acids. Trimming pared 4 bases from V and 3 bases from J, leaving 11 bases between. CDR1 is SGHRS, CDR2 YFSETQ, per germline. The chain's CDR3 is CASSEGYDNQPQHF. The CDR3 nucleotides read TGCGCCAGCAGCGAGGGGTACGACAATCAGCCCCAGCATTTT.

The rearrangement uses TRBV11-2 and TRBJ2-4; D call uncertain. This CDR3 region has 17 residues. V lost 0 bases and J lost 0, with 12 bases in between. CDR1 is SGHAT and CDR2 is FQNNGV in the germline V gene. The CDR3 loop reads CASSLDVRVVAKNIQYF. In nucleotides, the CDR3 is TGTGCCAGCAGCTTAGACGTCCGGGTGGTAGCCAAAAACATTCAGTACTTC.

The chain joins TRBV20-1 to TRBJ2-5; D is uncertain. Germline V lookup: CDR1 DFQATT, CDR2 SNEGSKA (reference sequence). The CDR3 has 13 residues. V lost 3 bases and J lost 11, with 19 bases in between. The CDR3 sequence is CSASHNKDGSQYF. For the CDR3, the DNA is TGCAGTGCTAGTCACAACAAGGACGGATCTCAGTACTTC.

In regard to this clonotype: At one end the junction does not follow the germline gene, possibly because of a read error. The chain combines TRBV28 with TRBJ2-3, with D tentatively TRBD1 or TRBD2 (5 bases each). The CDR3 has 14 residues. Germline-derived CDR1 and CDR2 are MDHEN and SYDVKM. In nucleotides, the CDR3 is TGTGCCAGCAGCCCCGGGACCAGACAAGATGCGCAGTATTTT. This translates into CASSPGTRQDAQYF.

This clonotype was detected only a few times. V and J are TRBV4-2 and TRBJ2-6, with D perhaps assigned TRBD1 or TRBD2 (5 bases each). The CDR3 has 15 amino acids. Germline V gives CDR1 LGHNA, CDR2 YNFKEQ. The V end lost 4 bases, the J end lost 2 bases, and 9 bases lay between the germline ends. CDR3 DNA: TGTGCCAGCAGCCCGGGGCGGGCTGGGGCCAACGTCCTGACTTTC. This codes for CASSPGRAGANVLTF.

This clonotype was seen more than once but under ten times. The V gene is TRBV29-1, the J gene TRBJ2-3, with a tentative D call TRBD1 (6 bases). Germline CDR1 reads SQVTM; CDR2 reads ANQGSEA. The V gene lost 1 base and the J gene lost 6 bases, with 11 bases spanning the gap. The CDR3 spans 13 residues. The DNA of the CDR3 is TGCAGCGTTGAAGGGCAGGGGATGGATACGCAGTATTTT. It translates to CSVEGQGMDTQYF.

The V gene is TRBV12-5, the J gene TRBJ2-5; no definite D call. The CDR3 covers 14 residues. V gave up 3 bases and J gave up 0 bases, with 8 bases separating them. CDR1 LGHNT and CDR2 FRNRAP come from the germline V gene. The CDR3 DNA reads TGTGCTAGTGGTTTCGGCAGATACCAAGAGACCCAGTACTTC. This gives the protein CASGFGRYQETQYF.

J is TRBJ2-1 and V is TRBV9; D call uncertain. Per the germline V gene, CDR1 is SGDLS and CDR2 is YYNGEE. Trimming left V 0 bases short and J 4 bases short, with 11 bases between. The CDR3 length is 15 residues. CDR3: CASSVVDQRYNEQFF. CDR3 nucleotide sequence: TGTGCCAGCAGCGTAGTCGACCAGAGATACAATGAGCAGTTCTTC.

In its sample, this clonotype was seen a few times. The chain links TRBV6-6 to TRBJ2-1; D may be TRBD2 (5 bases). The CDR3 totals 15 residues. Germline CDR1 and CDR2: MNHNY and SVGAGI (reference sequence). The V gene lost 2 bases and the J gene lost 7 bases, with 15 bases spanning the gap. The CDR3: CASSYDSAPGNEQFF. The CDR3 nucleotides are TGTGCCAGCAGTTACGATTCAGCACCGGGGAATGAGCAGTTCTTC.

The chain employs TRBV11-3 and TRBJ1-6, with a tentative D call TRBD1 (6 bases). The V gene lost 5 bases and the J gene lost 8 bases, with 19 bases spanning the gap. The CDR3 sequence is 16 residues long. Germline V lookup: CDR1 SGHNT, CDR2 YENEEA. The CDR3 region has the DNA TGTGCCAGCAGCCCCTGGACGGGACAATGGGATTCACCCCTCCACTTT. It encodes CASSPWTGQWDSPLHF.

The rearrangement links TRBV27 to TRBJ2-7; TRBD1 matches 8 bases. The V gene's germline CDR1 is MNHEY and CDR2 SMNVEV (reference sequence). J gave up 2 bases and V 7 bases, and 13 bases lay outside the gene matches. This CDR3 comprises 16 residues. CDR3 loop: CASTKSYRGSTYEQYF. CDR3 coding DNA: TGTGCCAGCACTAAAAGTTACAGGGGGTCGACCTACGAGCAGTACTTC.

This clonotype has a handful of counts. The CDR3 bases are TGTGCCAGTCGCACTGCGGGGGGAAATACGCAGTATTTT. Residues: CASRTAGGNTQYF. The gene calls are TRBV7-2 and TRBJ2-3, with TRBD2 identical over 8 bases. The germline gives CDR1 SGHTA, CDR2 FQGNSA. The CDR3 totals 13 residues. The trim removed 9 bases at V and 7 bases at J, leaving 9 bases unmatched. The full variable domain, rest sourced from reference TRBV7-2 and TRBJ2-3, is GAGVSQSPSNKVTEKGKDVELRCDPISGHTALYWYRQSLGQGLEFLIYFQGNSAPDKSGLPSDRFSAERTGGSVSTLTIQRTQQEDSAVYLCASRTAGGNTQYFGPGTRLTVL.

The J gene is TRBJ2-5, the V gene TRBV7-6; D is uncertain. This CDR3 comprises 16 residues. V dropped 1 base and J dropped 2 bases, with 14 bases sitting between them. Germline V CDR1 and CDR2: SGHVS, FNYEAQ. CDR3 sequence (DNA): TGTGCCAGCAGCTTAGGAGCCCGAGCGTTTCAAGAGACCCAGTACTTC. Translation gives CASSLGARAFQETQYF. Full variable domain (rest looked up from reference TRBV7-6 and TRBJ2-5): GAGVSQSPRYKVTKRGQDVALRCDPISGHVSLYWYRQALGQGPEFLTYFNYEAQQDKSGLPNDRFSAERPEGSISTLTIQRTEQRDSAMYRCASSLGARAFQETQYFGPGTRLLVL.

The table lists this clonotype with a count of one. This chain joins TRBV20-1 and TRBJ2-5; 7 nucleotides agree with TRBD2. This CDR3 contains 14 residues. The J segment lost 11 bases and the V segment lost 4 bases, leaving 16 bases of the junction unmatched. Germline CDR1 is DFQATT and CDR2 is SNEGSKA (reference sequence). CDR3 loop: CSAINAGESKEQYF. The CDR3 coding sequence is TGCAGTGCTATTAATGCGGGGGAGTCGAAGGAGCAGTACTTC.

The chain uses TRBV6-1 and TRBJ1-2, with a weak D call TRBD1 (5 bases). V lost 4 bases, J lost 6 bases, and 12 bases lay in between. This CDR3 has 13 residues. Germline lookup yields CDR1 MNHNS and CDR2 SASEGT. As DNA, the CDR3 is TGTGCCAGCAGTGGGGGGGGTAAGCATGGCTACACCTTC. This encodes CASSGGGKHGYTF.

This clonotype was detected ten times or more. This sequence joins TRBV12-3 or TRBV12-4 and TRBJ2-1; 12 positions match TRBD2. J lost 3 bases, V lost 6 bases, and 3 bases had no gene match. The CDR3 length is 15 residues. The CDR3 is CASSSLAGGYNEQFF. CDR3 nucleotide sequence: TGTGCCAGCAGCTCACTAGCGGGAGGCTACAATGAGCAGTTCTTC.

In its sample, this clonotype was seen once. This chain links TRBV25-1 with TRBJ2-7, with TRBD2 matching 8 bases. CDR1 is MGHDK and CDR2 is SYGVNS in the germline V gene. Germline trimming cut 3 bases from V and 4 bases from J; bases unmatched to any gene: 17. There are 18 residues in the CDR3. The CDR3 sequence: CASSDGGLVGFDRYEQYF. For the CDR3, the DNA is TGTGCCAGCAGTGATGGGGGACTAGTGGGGTTCGATCGGTACGAGCAGTACTTC.

This clonotype was counted only a few times. V gene TRBV5-1 combines with J gene TRBJ1-5; D remains unclear. The germline gives CDR1 SGHRS, CDR2 YFSETQ. The CDR3 length is 14 residues. Trimming took 4 bases from V and 2 from J, leaving 10 bases between them. Here the CDR3 DNA reads TGCGCCAGCAGCCTAACCTCGGGCAATCAGCCCCAGCATTTT. This codes for CASSLTSGNQPQHF.

The chain combines TRBV4-1 with TRBJ2-7, with no clear D. Trimming left V 0 bases short and J 4 bases short, with 19 bases between. This CDR3 has 17 residues. CDR1 and CDR2 from the germline V gene are MGHRA and YSYEKL. The CDR3: CASSQDPPQFPTYEQYF. The CDR3 region has the DNA TGCGCCAGCAGCCAAGACCCACCACAGTTCCCCACTTACGAGCAGTACTTC.

This rearrangement joins TRBV7-9 to TRBJ2-5, with a tentative D call TRBD1 (6 bases). V lost 3 bases, J lost 4 bases, and 18 bases lay in between. The CDR3 is 16 amino acids. The germline V gene has CDR1 SEHNR and CDR2 FQNEAQ (reference sequence). CDR3 protein: CASSLRSTGIGETQYF. CDR3 DNA sequence: TGTGCCAGCAGCTTGCGCAGTACAGGGATCGGAGAGACCCAGTACTTC.

This clonotype was observed a few times. The gene calls are TRBV13 and TRBJ2-1; D not resolved. Trimming took 5 bases from V and 6 from J, leaving 8 bases between them. The CDR3 is made up of 12 amino acids. Germline V lookup: CDR1 PRHDT, CDR2 FYEKMQ (reference sequence). The CDR3 nucleotides are TGTGCCAGCAGCGGATCTGGCAATGAGCAGTTCTTC. Residues: CASSGSGNEQFF.

This clonotype has only a few counts. The CDR3, as DNA: TGTGCCAGCAGTTACGACAGGGCTAGTGAAAAACTGTTTTTT. This gives the protein CASSYDRASEKLFF. The rearrangement joins TRBV27 to TRBJ1-4; 7 positions match TRBD1. The length of the CDR3 is 14 residues. The ends lost 4 bases at V and 7 bases at J; junction bases unmatched: 6. In germline, CDR1 is MNHEY, CDR2 SMNVEV (reference sequence).